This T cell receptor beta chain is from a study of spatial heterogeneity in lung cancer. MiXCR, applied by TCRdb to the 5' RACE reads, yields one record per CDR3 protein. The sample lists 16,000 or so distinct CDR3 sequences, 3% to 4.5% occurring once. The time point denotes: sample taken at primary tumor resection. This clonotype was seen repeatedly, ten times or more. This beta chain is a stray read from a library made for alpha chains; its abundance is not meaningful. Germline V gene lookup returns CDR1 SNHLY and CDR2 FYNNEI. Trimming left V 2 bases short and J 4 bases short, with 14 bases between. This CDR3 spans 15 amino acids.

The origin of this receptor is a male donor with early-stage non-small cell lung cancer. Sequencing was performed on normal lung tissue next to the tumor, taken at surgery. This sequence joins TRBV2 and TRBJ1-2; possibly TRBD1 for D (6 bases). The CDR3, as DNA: TGTGCCAGCAGTGAAAAGGGGGGGCCGGGCTATGGCTACACCTTC. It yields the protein CASSEKGGPGYGYTF. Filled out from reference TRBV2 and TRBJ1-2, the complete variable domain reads EPEVTQTPSHQVTQMGQEVILRCVPISNHLYFYWYRQILGQKVEFLVSFYNNEISEKSEIFDDQFSVERPDGSNFTLKIRSTKLEDSAMYFCASSEKGGPGYGYTFGSGTRLTVV.